These 31 T cell receptor beta chains came from one sample sequenced in a study of CD8+ T cells in alopecia areata. Extracted from the samples, RNA was reverse transcribed into cDNA to serve as the sequencing template. Measured with immunoSEQ multiplex PCR; TCRdb has only the in-frame clones, and not every one. The sample holds around 190,000 clones; roughly three fifths are singletons and the top ten take 4% to 6%. Sequencing was done on a sample of CD8+ T cells sorted from blood. Source of these receptors: a human donor in good health.

In this sample, this clone turned up a few times. V is TRBV4-1 and J is TRBJ2-2; D is unclear. Trimming left V 2 bases short and J 0 bases short, with 10 bases between. The CDR3 length is 16 residues. Looked up from germline, CDR1 is MGHRA and CDR2 is YSYEKL. CDR3 region: CASSQHTTSNTGELFF. The CDR3 region has the DNA TGCGCCAGCAGCCAACACACAACTTCGAACACCGGGGAGCTGTTTTTT.

The genes are TRBV5-6 and TRBJ1-1, with 8 bases matching TRBD1. Trimming at V came to 4 bases and at J to 4 bases, leaving 9 bases not matched to a gene. The CDR3 covers 15 residues. Germline V lookup: CDR1 SGHDT, CDR2 YYEEEE. CDR3 sequence reads: CASSIEYRGSTEAFF. For the CDR3, the DNA is TGTGCCAGCAGCATCGAATACAGGGGGAGCACTGAAGCTTTCTTT.

This clone was counted only a few times. The DNA for the CDR3 is TGTGCCACCAGCAGAGTCCTAGCGGGGGGGAGATCCTACAATGAGCAGTTCTTC. The encoded protein is CATSRVLAGGRSYNEQFF. The chain couples TRBV15 to TRBJ2-1, with 12 bases fitting TRBD2. The CDR3 spans 18 residues. Per the germline V gene, CDR1 is LNHNV and CDR2 is YYDKDF (reference sequence). The V segment lost 1 base and the J segment 1 base; nucleotides outside the gene matches: 5.

The rearrangement joins TRBV2 to TRBJ1-2; D might be TRBD1 (6 bases). V gave up 6 bases and J gave up 3 bases, with 8 bases separating them. The CDR3 sequence is 12 residues long. Looked up from germline, CDR1 is SNHLY and CDR2 is FYNNEI. CDR3 region: CASRDSYYGYTF. In DNA, the CDR3 is TGTGCCAGCAGGGACAGCTACTATGGCTACACCTTC. Combining the CDR3 with reference TRBV2 and TRBJ1-2 gives the whole variable domain EPEVTQTPSHQVTQMGQEVILRCVPISNHLYFYWYRQILGQKVEFLVSFYNNEISEKSEIFDDQFSVERPDGSNFTLKIRSTKLEDSAMYFCASRDSYYGYTFGSGTRLTVV.

The sample holds a few counts of this clone. CDR3 residues: CASSSTVNYGYTF. The CDR3 nucleotides read TGTGCCAGCAGCTCGACTGTAAACTATGGCTACACCTTC. The chain employs TRBV6-5 and TRBJ1-2; D not resolved. V was clipped by 6 bases and J by 2 bases, with 10 bases between them. Germline lookup yields CDR1 MNHEY and CDR2 SVGAGI. This CDR3 has 13 residues.

The chain is built from TRBV9 and TRBJ1-2; D possibly corresponds to TRBD1 (5 bases). The CDR3 extends over 17 amino acids. Deletions cut 4 bases from V and 3 bases from J, with 22 bases between. The V gene's germline CDR1 is SGDLS and CDR2 YYNGEE. CDR3 coding DNA: TGTGCCAGCAGCCACAACAGACGCACACAGGACCACTATGGCTACACCTTC. Translating gives CASSHNRRTQDHYGYTF. Full variable domain (rest looked up from reference TRBV9 and TRBJ1-2): DSGVTQTPKHLITATGQRVTLRCSPRSGDLSVYWYQQSLDQGLQFLIQYYNGEERAKGNILERFSAQQFPDLHSELNLSSLELGDSALYFCASSHNRRTQDHYGYTFGSGTRLTVV.

The chain joins TRBV2 to TRBJ2-1, with D unclear. The CDR3 loop spans 12 amino acids. Per the germline V gene, CDR1 is SNHLY and CDR2 is FYNNEI. With 6 bases removed from V and 12 bases from J, the gap between germline ends came to 15 bases. CDR3 protein: CASRITREAQFF. The CDR3 coding sequence is TGTGCCAGCAGAATAACCAGAGAGGCGCAGTTCTTC.

The chain couples TRBV7-9 to TRBJ2-7, with 7 bases lining up with TRBD2. The CDR3 contains 15 residues. Germline values: CDR1 SEHNR, CDR2 FQNEAQ (reference sequence). After removal of 5 bases from V and 3 bases from J, the junction contained 10 bases not matched to a gene. In DNA form, the CDR3 reads TGTGCCAGCAGCCCCACCGGGGGGAAGTACTACGAGCAGTACTTC. It codes for CASSPTGGKYYEQYF.

This clone was picked up a small number of times. Other DNA sequences of this sample code for an identical CDR3. This chain uses TRBV29-1 with TRBJ1-2; D gene ambiguous. Germline V gene sequence: CDR1 SQVTM, CDR2 ANQGSEA. V was trimmed by 3 bases and J by 4 bases, leaving 6 bases between them. The CDR3 runs to 11 residues. CDR3 sequence reads: CSVEGSYGYTF. In DNA, the CDR3 is TGCAGCGTTGAGGGCAGCTATGGCTACACCTTC. The whole variable domain, remainder taken from reference TRBV29-1 and TRBJ1-2, is SAVISQKPSRDICQRGTSLTIQCQVDSQVTMMFWYRQQPGQSLTLIATANQGSEATYESGFVIDKFPISRPNLTFSTLTVSNMSPEDSSIYLCSVEGSYGYTFGSGTRLTVV.

Regarding this clone: Mismatch with germline at one junction end may stem from a read error. The rearrangement uses TRBV2 and TRBJ2-3; D is ambiguous. Per germline, CDR1 SNHLY and CDR2 FYNNEI. The CDR3 loop spans 15 amino acids. CDR3 nucleotides: TGTGCCAGCAGGGAAGACTTTTCTAGCACAGATACGCAGTATTTT. It codes for CASREDFSSTDTQYF.

The sample holds a few counts of this clone. The CDR3 loop is CATSRQRDTSTDTQYF. CDR3 DNA sequence: TGTGCCACCAGCAGACAGCGGGACACCAGCACAGATACGCAGTATTTT. The chain couples TRBV15 to TRBJ2-3; the D gene is possibly TRBD2 (7 bases). This CDR3 has 16 residues. Germline CDR1 and CDR2: LNHNV and YYDKDF (reference sequence). Trimming cost V 2 bases and J 0 bases, with 12 bases left between them. The whole variable domain, remainder taken from reference TRBV15 and TRBJ2-3, is DAMVIQNPRYQVTQFGKPVTLSCSQTLNHNVMYWYQQKSSQAPKLLFHYYDKDFNNEADTPDNFQSRRPNTSFCFLDIRSPGLGDTAMYLCATSRQRDTSTDTQYFGPGTRLTVL.

The gene calls are TRBV5-4 and TRBJ1-2; D not certain. Germline CDR1 is SGHNT and CDR2 is YYREEE (reference sequence). The V end was cut by 4 bases, the J end by 8 bases, with 15 bases between. The CDR3 runs 13 residues. The CDR3 spells CASSDGSGDGYTF. CDR3 coding DNA: TGTGCCAGCAGCGATGGGTCCGGAGACGGCTACACCTTC.

This clone was seen only a few times. The genes are TRBV29-1 and TRBJ1-2; D gene ambiguous. CDR3 length: 11 residues. Germline V lookup: CDR1 SQVTM, CDR2 ANQGSEA. V lost 4 bases to trimming and J lost 7 bases, with 10 bases between them. CDR3 nucleotide sequence: TGCAGCGTTGTGGCGGACCGTGGCTACACCTTC. Translating gives CSVVADRGYTF.

As for this clone: This CDR3 fails to terminate in the conserved phenylalanine or tryptophan, so it likely reflects a read error. No DNA is shown, since the ends of the CDR3 on it are uncertain; the CDR3 is the one TCRdb lists. The V gene is TRBV9, the J gene TRBJ2-7; TRBD2 reflects the table's D call only, with no check against the DNA. Germline assignment: CDR1 SGDLS and CDR2 YYNGEE. The length of the CDR3 is 12 amino acids, counting both ends. The chain's CDR3 is CASSDLLNPPTL.

The chain employs TRBV7-6 and TRBJ2-3, with 9 nucleotides matching TRBD2. In germline, CDR1 is SGHVS, CDR2 FNYEAQ. The CDR3 extends over 16 amino acids. Unmatched junction bases numbered 8, after V lost 5 bases and J lost 2 bases. The CDR3 spells CASSMLAGYSTDTQYF. The CDR3 DNA follows: TGTGCCAGCAGCATGCTAGCGGGGTACTCCACAGATACGCAGTATTTT.

The chain joins TRBV5-1 to TRBJ2-5; D gene uncertain. V lost 0 bases to trimming and J lost 4 bases, with 10 bases between them. This CDR3 has 14 amino acids. The germline V gene encodes CDR1 SGHRS and CDR2 YFSETQ. CDR3 sequence (DNA): TGCGCCAGCAGCTTGGAGGCGAACCCAGAGACCCAGTACTTC. Translated: CASSLEANPETQYF.

This chain uses TRBV4-2 with TRBJ2-6; no clear D gene. The CDR3 is made up of 15 amino acids. V was cut by 5 bases and J by 0 bases, with 8 bases left in between. The V gene's germline CDR1 is LGHNA and CDR2 YNFKEQ. The CDR3 DNA sequence: TGTGCCAGCAGCTTGAAAGGCTCTGGGGCCAACGTCCTGACTTTC. The encoded protein is CASSLKGSGANVLTF.

The chain joins TRBV5-6 to TRBJ1-5; 7 nucleotides align to TRBD1. V shed 0 bases and J 4 bases; nucleotides not matched to a gene: 4. Germline lookup yields CDR1 SGHDT and CDR2 YYEEEE. There are 15 residues in the CDR3. CDR3 sequence: CASSLGQGGNQPQHF. In nucleotides, the CDR3 is TGTGCCAGCAGCTTGGGACAGGGAGGTAATCAGCCCCAGCATTTT.

Worth noting for this clone: An end of the junction differs from the germline gene, which may be a read error. The chain has TRBV9 and TRBJ2-7, with D unresolved. The length of the CDR3 is 14 residues. CDR1 and CDR2 (germline): SGDLS, YYNGEE. DNA of the CDR3: TGTGCCAGCAGCCCCCGTTCCGGCCATTACGGGCAGTACTTC. Its protein product is CASSPRSGHYGQYF.

This chain joins TRBV5-5 and TRBJ1-1; D is ambiguous. Germline values: CDR1 SGHKS, CDR2 YYEKEE (reference sequence). The V gene lost 4 bases and the J gene lost 5 bases, with 12 bases spanning the gap. The CDR3 totals 13 residues. In nucleotides, the CDR3 is TGTGCCAGCAGCCAAGGAGGAGGGACTGAAGCTTTCTTT. Encoded protein: CASSQGGGTEAFF.

J is TRBJ1-1 and V is TRBV30, with D tentatively TRBD1 (6 bases). Germline CDR1 reads GTSNPN; CDR2 reads SVGIG (reference sequence). Trimming pared 3 bases from V and 2 bases from J, leaving 16 bases between. CDR3 length: 15 residues. The DNA of the CDR3 is TGTGCCTGGAGACTCAGGGGCGATTCTAACACTGAAGCTTTCTTT. Encoded protein: CAWRLRGDSNTEAFF.

This chain uses TRBV27 with TRBJ2-4; D tentatively reads TRBD1 or TRBD2 (6 bases each). The V and J ends lost 3 bases and 0 bases respectively, with 12 bases between them. CDR3 length: 16 amino acids. Germline V CDR1 and CDR2: MNHEY, SMNVEV (reference sequence). CDR3 loop: CASSFVGGLAKNIQYF. As DNA, the CDR3 is TGTGCCAGCAGTTTTGTAGGGGGACTAGCCAAAAACATTCAGTACTTC.

The chain combines TRBV13 with TRBJ2-4; D not resolved. The CDR3 is 12 residues long. V lost 0 bases, J lost 8 bases, and 5 bases lay in between. Germline-derived CDR1 and CDR2 are PRHDT and FYEKMQ (reference sequence). CDR3: CASSLGRDIQYF. CDR3 DNA: TGTGCCAGCAGCTTAGGAAGGGACATTCAGTACTTC.

J is TRBJ2-1 and V is TRBV7-8; no definite D call. The CDR3 loop spans 10 amino acids. CDR1 is SGHVS and CDR2 is FQNEAQ in the germline V gene. Trimming removed 6 bases at V and 8 bases at J, with 5 bases between. CDR3: CASSLDEQFF. DNA of the CDR3: TGTGCCAGCAGTCTGGATGAGCAGTTCTTC.

This clone came up a few times. At one boundary the junction diverges from the germline segment, which might be a read error. This rearrangement joins TRBV7-9 to TRBJ1-1, with TRBD1 identical over 7 bases. CDR3 length equals 11 residues. Germline V lookup: CDR1 SEHNR, CDR2 FQNEAQ (reference sequence). CDR3 DNA: TGTGCCAGCAGCTTAATTCCCGGACAGGCCTTT. This translates into CASSLIPGQAF.

This clone appeared a few times. The chain links TRBV6-6 to TRBJ2-3; D possibly matches TRBD1 or TRBD2 (5 bases each). This CDR3 has 14 amino acids. CDR1 and CDR2 from the germline V gene are MNHNY and SVGAGI (reference sequence). V lost 6 bases and J lost 2, with 12 bases in between. CDR3 region: CASSPRGSTDTQYF. CDR3 DNA: TGTGCCAGCAGCCCGAGGGGTTCCACAGATACGCAGTATTTT.

This clone was counted a few times. In nucleotides, the CDR3 is TGCAGCGTGACGGAGACCCGAAACTATGGCTACACCTTC. Translated, it gives CSVTETRNYGYTF. The chain joins TRBV29-1 to TRBJ1-2; no definite D call. The CDR3 runs 13 residues. V gave up 6 bases and J gave up 2 bases, with 13 bases separating them. Germline V gives CDR1 SQVTM, CDR2 ANQGSEA.

The chain links TRBV9 to TRBJ1-5, with D hard to call. The length of the CDR3 is 13 residues. The V gene lost 3 bases and the J gene lost 7 bases, with 11 bases spanning the gap. Germline loops: CDR1 SGDLS, CDR2 YYNGEE. CDR3 coding DNA: TGTGCCAGCAGCGCATCCGCGGAACAGCCCCAGCATTTT. Translation gives CASSASAEQPQHF.

Only a few counts were recorded for this clone. The V call is TRBV30, the J call TRBJ2-2; D is unresolved. The CDR3 sequence is 14 residues long. The germline V gene has CDR1 GTSNPN and CDR2 SVGIG (reference sequence). Trimming left V 5 bases short and J 0 bases short, with 10 bases between. The CDR3 DNA reads TGTGCCTGGGCTAAACCATCGAACACCGGGGAGCTGTTTTTT. Amino acid sequence: CAWAKPSNTGELFF.

J is TRBJ2-2 and V is TRBV29-1, with 7 nucleotides matching TRBD1. The CDR3 is made up of 15 amino acids. The germline CDR1 and CDR2 sequences are SQVTM and ANQGSEA. J was trimmed by 5 bases and V by 7 bases; bases with no gene match: 13. Here the CDR3 reads CSADGQDGETGELFF. The CDR3 nucleotides read TGCAGCGCCGATGGACAGGATGGAGAAACCGGGGAGCTGTTTTTT.

This clone was seen a single time. The J gene is TRBJ1-2, the V gene TRBV14, with a weak D call TRBD1 (6 bases). The CDR3 runs 15 residues. V was pared by 5 bases and J by 5 bases, with 18 bases between. CDR1 is SGHDN and CDR2 is FVKESK in the germline V gene. The CDR3 is CASSTNRESRYGYTF. CDR3 in DNA: TGTGCCAGCAGCACCAACAGGGAAAGTCGGTATGGCTACACCTTC.